This is a list of T cell receptor beta chains from one sample in a study of beta chain features in type 1 diabetes. Data came from immunoSEQ multiplex PCR; TCRdb stores just in-frame clones and leaves some out. The repertoire holds fewer than 900,000 clones, with about a sixth as singletons. Sequencing was performed on naive CD4+ T cells from blood. All receptors derive from a woman aged 18-35 years in good health. The CDR3 runs from the conserved cysteine through the conserved F or W. The D gene is left open where the match is weak. Part of the rows lack a size; the others show once, few, many or a class for expanded clones.

clone_size,d_call,j_call,v_call,cdr3_aa,cdr3_nt
once,NA,TRBJ1-2,TRBV19,CASSNWTESFRYGYTF,TGTGCCAGTAGTAACTGGACAGAAAGCTTTCGGTATGGCTACACCTTC
NA,TRBD1,TRBJ2-7,TRBV15,CATSLSGQWQYF,TGTGCCACCAGCCTTTCGGGACAGTGGCAGTACTTC
few,TRBD1,TRBJ1-1,TRBV19,CASSLGIGTVNTEAFF,TGTGCCAGTAGTTTGGGTATAGGGACAGTGAACACTGAAGCTTTCTTT
few,TRBD1,TRBJ2-3,TRBV6-6,CASRGTDLDTQYF,TGTGCCAGCAGGGGGACAGACCTAGATACGCAGTATTTT
few,NA,TRBJ1-1,TRBV4-2,CASSQDRVQVAFF,TGTGCCAGCAGCCAAGATCGAGTCCAGGTAGCTTTCTTT
few,NA,TRBJ2-7,TRBV29-1,CSVTTYYEQYF,TGCAGCGTAACAACCTACTACGAGCAGTACTTC
NA,NA,TRBJ2-5,TRBV29-1,CSVVGLVLRETQYF,TGCAGCGTTGTTGGGCTAGTCCTCCGGGAGACCCAGTACTTC
few,TRBD1,TRBJ2-1,TRBV10-3,CAIQGAYNEQFF,TGTGCCATCCAGGGGGCTTACAATGAGCAGTTCTTC
few,NA,TRBJ2-6,TRBV10-3,CAMAGTGHSGANVLTF,TGTGCCATGGCCGGGACGGGACACTCTGGGGCCAACGTCCTGACTTTC
few,TRBD1,TRBJ2-5,TRBV6-6,CASSTAGGRETQYF,TGTGCCAGCAGCACTGCAGGGGGTAGGGAGACCCAGTACTTC
NA,NA,TRBJ1-6,TRBV7-2,CASSFYNSPLHF,TGTGCCAGCAGCTTTTATAATTCACCCCTCCACTTT
few,TRBD1,TRBJ1-1,TRBV7-9,CASSSGGYMNTEAFF,TGTGCCAGCAGCTCAGGGGGCTACATGAACACTGAAGCTTTCTTT
few,NA,TRBJ2-1,TRBV7-3,CASSPSDSRNEQFF,TGTGCCAGCAGCCCCTCGGACAGCCGGAATGAGCAGTTCTTC
once,TRBD1,TRBJ2-3,TRBV5-1,CASSLGTGIGTDTQYF,TGCGCCAGCAGCTTGGGGACAGGGATAGGTACAGATACGCAGTATTTT
NA,TRBD2,TRBJ2-5,TRBV9,CASSPSWGSGIETQYF,TGTGCCAGCAGCCCTAGTTGGGGTAGCGGGATAGAGACCCAGTACTTC
few,NA,TRBJ2-2,TRBV21-1,CANLAGAFPNTGELFF,TGTGCCAATCTAGCGGGAGCCTTTCCGAACACCGGGGAGCTGTTTTTT
few,NA,TRBJ2-5,TRBV5-1,CASSLGSSGRIQETQYF,TGCGCCAGCAGCTTGGGGTCCTCTGGACGGATCCAAGAGACCCAGTACTTC